This TCR beta chain appears in the sequencing data of a study of blood T cell repertoires in COVID-19. Across the whole study: COVID-19 samples from acute and convalescent phases originated in the United States, Italy and Spain. From T cells, B-cell-depleted T cells, or PBMCs came the material, which was cDNA or gDNA.

Produced via immunoSEQ multiplex PCR; TCRdb's table is partial and in-frame only. The table includes 300,000 or so clones, around 87% detected once. CDR1 and CDR2 from the germline V gene are SGHTA and FQGNSA. The trim removed 5 bases at V and 5 bases at J, leaving 14 bases unmatched. The CDR3 runs 16 residues. The TCR comes from a man between 50 and 59 years old with active or convalescent COVID-19. Input material: peripheral blood. The chain employs TRBV7-2 and TRBJ2-5, with 7 bases fitting TRBD1. The CDR3 loop reads CASSAAINRGRETQYF. CDR3 DNA: TGTGCCAGCAGCGCAGCAATTAACAGGGGCCGGGAGACCCAGTACTTC. Full variable domain (remainder filled in from reference TRBV7-2 and TRBJ2-5): GAGVSQSPSNKVTEKGKDVELRCDPISGHTALYWYRQSLGQGLEFLIYFQGNSAPDKSGLPSDRFSAERTGGSVSTLTIQRTQQEDSAVYLCASSAAINRGRETQYFGPGTRLLVL.